This section outlines one T cell receptor (beta chain) sequence together with its context. What it binds is unknown. This entry comes from a study of T cells in Graves' hyperthyroidism and ophthalmopathy. Findings and caveats of the study: Ophthalmopathy was distinguished from stable hyperthyroidism by 13 V-J signatures. Most clonotypes expanded in thyroid above 0.001 were likewise present in blood.

Stable Graves' hyperthyroidism denoted no ophthalmopathy progression over 18 months. RNA transcripts were the template for amplifying TCR beta CDR3 regions. Initially, a first-round RT-PCR of the TCR CDR3 employed the HTBI primer set. TCRdb itself ran the multiplex PCR reads through MiXCR, one entry per CDR3 protein. Of 500,000 to 650,000 distinct CDR3 sequences detected, around 15% appear once; the ten largest clones hold approximately 15%. The receptor's source is a woman aged 40 to 50 with Graves' hyperthyroidism. The sequencing sample was made of blood.

The CDR3 sequence is CASSPGWTSGSYEQYF. CDR3 in DNA: TGTGCCAGCAGCCCAGGGTGGACTAGCGGGAGTTACGAGCAGTACTTC. The rearrangement links TRBV5-4 to TRBJ2-7; TRBD2 matches 13 bases. V shed 4 bases and J 4 bases; nucleotides not matched to a gene: 8. The length of the CDR3 is 16 residues. Per germline, CDR1 SGHNT and CDR2 YYREEE (reference sequence).